This T cell receptor (beta chain) emerged from a study of spatial heterogeneity in lung cancer. Indicated time point: sample taken at primary tumor resection. Frozen PBMC, nontumor lung or tumor provided whole RNA, which was sequenced unsorted. Patients with untreated early-stage non-small cell lung cancer, numbering roughly 69, were the donors. The CDR3 runs 16 residues. The germline V and J ends were trimmed by 6 bases and 5 bases, with 19 bases remaining between them. The germline V gene has CDR1 MNHEY and CDR2 SMNVEV (reference sequence). Overall study results and limits: Ubiquitous expanded tumor TCRs were seen in blood more at resection than at follow-up.

Comments on this clonotype: Antigen: not known.

From the 5' RACE reads, TCRdb called clonotypes with MiXCR, one entry per CDR3 protein. The sample records around 60,000 distinct CDR3 sequences, 7.5% to 8.5% being singletons. This chain connects TRBV27 to TRBJ1-4; D possibly corresponds to TRBD1 (6 bases). The source was PBMCs, collected at surgery. The receptor's source is a female donor with early-stage non-small cell lung cancer. DNA of the CDR3: TGTGCCAGCAGAACCGGGACACAGGGAAGGAATGAAAAACTGTTTTTT. This encodes CASRTGTQGRNEKLFF.